These 24 T cell receptor beta chains came from one sample sequenced in a study of response to subunit inactivated influenza vaccine. MiXCR, run by TCRdb on the RT-PCR reads, gives a single entry per CDR3 protein. The top ten hold roughly 7.6% of the sample, which has roughly 650,000 distinct CDR3 sequences, 14% seen once. This sample comprised PBMCs from blood, obtained less than 15 days before vaccination. The receptors derive from a man aged 45 to 65 who received an inactivated influenza vaccine.

In its sample, this clonotype was seen many times. This rearrangement joins TRBV25-1 to TRBJ1-4; D possibly corresponds to TRBD1 (6 bases). The CDR3 is made up of 14 amino acids. Germline values: CDR1 MGHDK, CDR2 SYGVNS. V was cut by 3 bases and J by 9 bases, with 14 bases left in between. The CDR3 DNA reads TGTGCCAGCAGTGATCCCGGACAGCGCCAAAAACTGTTTTTT. Translation gives CASSDPGQRQKLFF.

The chain is built from TRBV11-2 and TRBJ1-6; no firm D call. V lost 1 base and J lost 0, with 10 bases in between. This CDR3 comprises 17 residues. The germline V gene has CDR1 SGHAT and CDR2 FQNNGV. The CDR3 nucleotides are TGTGCCAGCAGCTTAGTTTCAACCCCCTCCTATAATTCACCCCTCCACTTT. Its translation is CASSLVSTPSYNSPLHF.

This clonotype was seen a few times. This chain uses TRBV11-2 with TRBJ2-7; D gene uncertain. Per germline, CDR1 SGHAT and CDR2 FQNNGV. The CDR3 sequence is 15 residues long. V lost 5 bases to trimming and J lost 4 bases, with 18 bases between them. CDR3 coding DNA: TGTGCCAGCAGCCCCATCTTCCGCCTTGGGTACGAGCAGTACTTC. It translates to CASSPIFRLGYEQYF.

This clonotype was observed at least ten times. This rearrangement joins TRBV5-1 to TRBJ2-7; TRBD2 agrees at 10 bases. V lost 5 bases, J lost 1 base, and 6 bases stayed unmatched. Germline-derived CDR1 and CDR2 are SGHRS and YFSETQ. This CDR3 has 15 residues. The CDR3 is CASSYLAGDSYEQYF. Written as DNA, the CDR3 is TGCGCCAGCAGTTACCTAGCGGGAGATTCCTACGAGCAGTACTTC. Variable domain in full (rest from reference TRBV5-1 and TRBJ2-7): KAGVTQTPRYLIKTRGQQVTLSCSPISGHRSVSWYQQTPGQGLQFLFEYFSETQRNKGNFPGRFSGRQFSNSRSEMNVSTLELGDSALYLCASSYLAGDSYEQYFGPGTRLTVT.

This clonotype was detected a few times. The chain joins TRBV3-1 to TRBJ2-3, with TRBD2 matching over 10 bases. Per germline, CDR1 LGHDT and CDR2 YNNKEL (reference sequence). The CDR3 has 18 amino acids. V lost 4 bases to trimming and J lost 4 bases; unmatched junction nucleotides: 14. In DNA form, the CDR3 reads TGTGCCAGCAGCCGGGGCACAATAGCGGGAGGAGGTGCAGATACGCAGTATTTT. This gives the protein CASSRGTIAGGGADTQYF.

The chain joins TRBV7-2 to TRBJ2-3; 11 positions agree with TRBD2. The CDR3 contains 16 residues. With V trimmed by 5 bases and J by 2 bases, 6 bases remained unmatched. Germline values: CDR1 SGHTA, CDR2 FQGNSA. CDR3 in amino acids: CASSPVGLAVTDTQYF. In nucleotides, the CDR3 is TGTGCCAGCAGCCCAGTGGGACTAGCGGTCACAGATACGCAGTATTTT. Drawing the rest from reference TRBV7-2 and TRBJ2-3, the complete variable domain is GAGVSQSPSNKVTEKGKDVELRCDPISGHTALYWYRQSLGQGLEFLIYFQGNSAPDKSGLPSDRFSAERTGGSVSTLTIQRTQQEDSAVYLCASSPVGLAVTDTQYFGPGTRLTVL.

The gene calls are TRBV3-1 and TRBJ2-1, with D unclear. Trimming cost V 0 bases and J 0 bases, with 12 bases left between them. The CDR3 contains 17 residues. Germline CDR1 and CDR2: LGHDT and YNNKEL (reference sequence). The CDR3 bases are TGTGCCAGCAGCCAAGACGGTGTTTGGGGCTCCTACAATGAGCAGTTCTTC. Amino acid sequence: CASSQDGVWGSYNEQFF.

A few counts support this clonotype. V and J are TRBV2 and TRBJ2-3; 8 bases are shared with TRBD2. After removal of 6 bases from V and 0 bases from J, the junction contained 14 bases not matched to a gene. The CDR3 has 18 amino acids. Germline lookup yields CDR1 SNHLY and CDR2 FYNNEI. The CDR3 DNA is TGTGCCAGCAGGACCGGGACTAGAGCTACCACTAGCACAGATACGCAGTATTTT. Translating gives CASRTGTRATTSTDTQYF.

The chain employs TRBV6-2 or TRBV6-3 and TRBJ2-3; the D is unclear. Germline loops: CDR1 MNHEY, CDR2 SVGEGT. Trimming pared 6 bases from V and 8 bases from J, leaving 9 bases between. The CDR3 loop spans 11 amino acids. The CDR3 region is CASSNTITQYF. In DNA form, the CDR3 reads TGTGCCAGCAGCAACACTATTACGCAGTATTTT.

This clonotype was found a few times. The chain recombines TRBV3-1 with TRBJ1-5; D unclear. Germline CDR1 and CDR2: LGHDT and YNNKEL (reference sequence). With 2 bases removed from V and 7 bases from J, the gap between germline ends came to 9 bases. The CDR3 spans 13 residues. CDR3 amino acids: CASSQWFDQPQHF. The CDR3 DNA follows: TGTGCCAGCAGCCAATGGTTCGACCAGCCCCAGCATTTT.

This clonotype has ten or more counts. The chain uses TRBV11-2 and TRBJ2-1; TRBD2 aligns across 7 bases. Germline V gives CDR1 SGHAT, CDR2 FQNNGV. J lost 10 bases, V lost 1 base, and 4 bases had no gene match. The CDR3 spans 13 residues. The CDR3 loop reads CASSLVVGGEQFF. The CDR3 coding sequence is TGTGCCAGCAGCTTAGTTGTCGGGGGGGAGCAGTTCTTC.

The V and J genes are TRBV12-3 or TRBV12-4 and TRBJ2-5; D possibly corresponds to TRBD1 (6 bases). The CDR3 covers 15 residues. Trimming removed 1 base from V and 2 bases from J, with 11 bases in between. The DNA for the CDR3 is TGTGCCAGCAGTTTAGGTGACAGGAAGCAAGAGACCCAGTACTTC. Translated, it gives CASSLGDRKQETQYF.

The chain carries TRBV5-1 and TRBJ2-6; 8 bases line up with TRBD1. CDR1 and CDR2 (germline): SGHRS, YFSETQ. The CDR3 extends over 17 amino acids. Unmatched junction bases numbered 6, after V lost 4 bases and J lost 0 bases. CDR3 DNA sequence: TGCGCCAGCAGCAAGGGACAGGCTCACTCTGGGGCCAACGTCCTGACTTTC. It specifies CASSKGQAHSGANVLTF.

This clonotype was detected only a few times. The chain is built from TRBV6-4 and TRBJ2-2; no reliable D call. Trimming removed 0 bases at V and 2 bases at J, with 10 bases between. CDR1 MRHNA and CDR2 SNTAGT come from the germline V gene. The CDR3 length is 16 residues. The CDR3, as DNA: TGTGCCAGCAGTGACTCTGGGTCAAGTAACACCGGGGAGCTGTTTTTT. As protein: CASSDSGSSNTGELFF.

This clonotype was counted between two and nine times. The chain joins TRBV30 to TRBJ2-6; D ambiguous. V was clipped by 0 bases and J by 0 bases, with 6 bases between them. The CDR3 covers 15 residues. From germline, CDR1 is GTSNPN and CDR2 SVGIG (reference sequence). CDR3 sequence (DNA): TGTGCCTGGAGTGTCTTGGGCTCTGGGGCCAACGTCCTGACTTTC. This translates into CAWSVLGSGANVLTF.

This chain joins TRBV6-2 or TRBV6-3 and TRBJ1-2; D is unclear. V lost 1 base and J lost 4, with 10 bases in between. This CDR3 contains 14 residues. Germline V lookup: CDR1 MNHEY, CDR2 SVGEGT. CDR3: CASSYWARAYGYTF. Here the CDR3 DNA reads TGTGCCAGCAGTTACTGGGCCCGGGCCTATGGCTACACCTTC.

J is TRBJ1-4 and V is TRBV29-1, with unresolved D. The CDR3 is made up of 16 amino acids. V was clipped by 7 bases and J by 4 bases, with 22 bases between them. Germline assignment: CDR1 SQVTM and CDR2 ANQGSEA. The chain's CDR3 is CSAMAPGSLGNEKLFF. The CDR3, as DNA: TGCAGCGCAATGGCTCCGGGCTCGCTTGGTAATGAAAAACTGTTTTTT.

The V and J genes are TRBV20-1 and TRBJ2-3, with 14 bases identical to TRBD2. V lost 1 base, J lost 1 base, and 4 bases stayed unmatched. CDR1 and CDR2 (germline): DFQATT, SNEGSKA (reference sequence). This CDR3 is built from 17 residues. The CDR3 bases are TGCAGTGCTAGAGGACTAGCGGGAGGGCTCGGCACAGATACGCAGTATTTT. It codes for CSARGLAGGLGTDTQYF.

The genes are TRBV20-1 and TRBJ2-1; 10 bases match TRBD2. CDR1 DFQATT and CDR2 SNEGSKA come from the germline V gene (reference sequence). The CDR3 has 14 residues. J gave up 7 bases and V 6 bases, and 9 bases lay outside the gene matches. CDR3 nucleotides: TGCAGTGCAACAAGCGGGGGGGCCTGGAATGAGCAGTTCTTC. This gives the protein CSATSGGAWNEQFF.

This clonotype has a handful of counts. The chain links TRBV20-1 to TRBJ2-4; possibly TRBD2 for D (5 bases). Per the germline V gene, CDR1 is DFQATT and CDR2 is SNEGSKA (reference sequence). The CDR3 runs to 13 residues. V was cut by 6 bases and J by 3 bases, with 12 bases left in between. The CDR3 sequence: CSAEDSRKNIQYF. DNA for the CDR3: TGCAGTGCAGAGGACTCCCGCAAAAACATTCAGTACTTC.

This clonotype has just a few counts. The chain couples TRBV10-2 to TRBJ2-2; no clear D. The CDR3 totals 13 residues. The germline CDR1 and CDR2 sequences are WSHSY and SAAADI. V dropped 8 bases and J dropped 4 bases, with 11 bases sitting between them. CDR3 sequence (DNA): TGCGCCAGCGCCGGATGGGTCACCGGGGAGCTGTTTTTT. Protein sequence: CASAGWVTGELFF.

This sequence joins TRBV4-1 and TRBJ2-5, with D unresolved. Germline-derived CDR1 and CDR2 are MGHRA and YSYEKL. This CDR3 has 14 residues. Trimming shortened V by 0 bases and J by 4 bases, and 9 bases separated the two germline ends. The CDR3 nucleotides read TGCGCCAGCAGCCAAGAGGAATACAGAGAGACCCAGTACTTC. Protein sequence: CASSQEEYRETQYF.

The chain couples TRBV28 to TRBJ2-3, with D perhaps TRBD1 or TRBD2 (5 bases each). CDR1 is MDHEN, CDR2 SYDVKM, per germline. This CDR3 is 13 amino acids long. V was pared by 6 bases and J by 9 bases, with 16 bases between. The CDR3 loop reads CASSPVGERTQYF. The CDR3 region has the DNA TGTGCCAGCAGCCCAGTGGGGGAGAGGACGCAGTATTTT.

The chain couples TRBV7-6 to TRBJ2-7; D is possibly TRBD1 (6 bases). Germline values: CDR1 SGHVS, CDR2 FNYEAQ. This CDR3 has 14 residues. Trimming took off 2 bases at V and 7 bases at J, with 15 bases between the two ends. In DNA, the CDR3 is TGTGCCAGCAGCTTAAAGCAGGGGCAGGGAGAGCAGTACTTC. Protein: CASSLKQGQGEQYF.